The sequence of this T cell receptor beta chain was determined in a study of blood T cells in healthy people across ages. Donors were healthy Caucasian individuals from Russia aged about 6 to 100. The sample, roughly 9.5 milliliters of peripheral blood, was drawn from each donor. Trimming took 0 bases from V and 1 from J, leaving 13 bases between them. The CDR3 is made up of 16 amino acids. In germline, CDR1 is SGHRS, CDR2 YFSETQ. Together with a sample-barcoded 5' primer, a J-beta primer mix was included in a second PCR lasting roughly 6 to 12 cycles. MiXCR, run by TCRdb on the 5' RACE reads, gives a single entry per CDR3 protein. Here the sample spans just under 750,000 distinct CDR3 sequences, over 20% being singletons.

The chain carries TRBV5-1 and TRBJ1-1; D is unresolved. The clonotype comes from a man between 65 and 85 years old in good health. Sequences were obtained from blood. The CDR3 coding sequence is TGCGCCAGCAGCTTGGGGTCTTTCGTTTCGAACACTGAAGCTTTCTTT. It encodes CASSLGSFVSNTEAFF.